A selection of T cell receptor beta chains follows, all from one sample in a study of T cells expressing NK-cell markers. TCRdb reanalyzed the 5' RACE reads, giving one entry per CDR3 protein sequence and no DNA. The sample data list hundreds of thousands of distinct CDR3 sequences. Sequenced input: blood T cells: a sorted CD56 or NKG2C T cell subset, CD4+ or CD8+ T cells, or bulk PBMC T cells (not recorded which). Source of these receptors: a woman between 18 and 70 years old in good health. The CDR3 runs from the conserved cysteine through the conserved F or W. Fields, in order: J gene, V gene, CDR3 length, CDR3 protein.

J gene: TRBJ2-7
V gene: TRBV2
CDR3 length: 11
CDR3 protein: CASSEKYEQYF

J gene: TRBJ1-6
V gene: TRBV4-1
CDR3 length: 16
CDR3 protein: CASSLQDRGGSSPLHF

J gene: TRBJ2-5
V gene: TRBV20-1
CDR3 length: 15
CDR3 protein: CSAQRPGTSLSTQYF

J gene: TRBJ2-7
V gene: TRBV6-5
CDR3 length: 15
CDR3 protein: CASGYLRGLLYEQYF

J gene: TRBJ1-5
V gene: TRBV2
CDR3 length: 13
CDR3 protein: CASTGWVDQPQHF

J gene: TRBJ1-6
V gene: TRBV4-3
CDR3 length: 13
CDR3 protein: CASSQGSDSPLHF

J gene: TRBJ1-2
V gene: TRBV7-2
CDR3 length: 14
CDR3 protein: CASSLTGTYYGYTF

J gene: TRBJ1-3
V gene: TRBV14
CDR3 length: 16
CDR3 protein: CASSQWTGNSGNTIYF

J gene: TRBJ1-5
V gene: TRBV7-2
CDR3 length: 15
CDR3 protein: CASSSRRGSNQPQHF

J gene: TRBJ1-6
V gene: TRBV20-1
CDR3 length: 14
CDR3 protein: CSARDLAGGSPLHF